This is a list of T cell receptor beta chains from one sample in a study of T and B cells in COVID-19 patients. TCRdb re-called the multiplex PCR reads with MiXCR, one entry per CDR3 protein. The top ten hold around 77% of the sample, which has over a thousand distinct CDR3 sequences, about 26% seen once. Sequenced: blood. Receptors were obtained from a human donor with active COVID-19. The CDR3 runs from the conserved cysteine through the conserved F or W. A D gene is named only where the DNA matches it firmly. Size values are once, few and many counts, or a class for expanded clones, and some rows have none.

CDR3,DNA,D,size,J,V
CASQLASGSTGELFF,TGTGCCAGTCAGTTAGCTAGCGGCTCCACCGGGGAGCTGTTTTTT,TRBD2,few,TRBJ2-2,TRBV6-1
CASSEGWSYNSPLHF,TGTGCCAGCAGTGAAGGGTGGTCCTATAATTCACCCCTCCACTTT,-,medium-sized,TRBJ1-6,TRBV6-5
CSASPLAGGRGSYEQYF,TGCAGTGCTAGCCCCCTAGCGGGAGGGCGGGGCTCCTACGAGCAGTACTTC,TRBD2,-,TRBJ2-7,TRBV20-1
CASSASGTLSTQYF,TGTGCCAGCAGTGCTTCTGGGACATTATCTACGCAGTATTTT,-,few,TRBJ2-3,TRBV12-3/TRBV12-4
CASSPSPNTEAFF,TGTGCCAGCAGCCCCAGCCCGAACACTGAAGCTTTCTTT,-,-,TRBJ1-1,TRBV5-6
CASSLAGNYGYTF,TGTGCCAGCAGCTTGGCGGGAAACTATGGCTACACCTTC,-,-,TRBJ1-2,TRBV27
CASRRVASGSYEQYF,TGTGCCAGCAGGAGAGTCGCTAGCGGGAGCTACGAGCAGTACTTC,TRBD2,few,TRBJ2-7,TRBV7-6
CASSPSGMGNEQFF,TGTGCCAGCAGCCCTAGCGGGATGGGGAATGAGCAGTTCTTC,TRBD2,few,TRBJ2-1,TRBV7-9
CASSPESSNQPQHF,TGTGCCAGCAGTCCGGAGAGTAGCAATCAGCCCCAGCATTTT,-,-,TRBJ1-5,TRBV6-1
CASSLTSGNQETQFF,TGTGCCAGCAGTTTGACTAGCGGGAACCAAGAGACCCAGTTCTTC,TRBD2,-,TRBJ2-1,TRBV6-5
CASSLFGASGIGNEQFF,TGTGCCAGCAGTTTATTTGGGGCTAGCGGGATTGGCAATGAGCAGTTCTTC,TRBD2,medium-sized,TRBJ2-1,TRBV27